This T cell receptor beta chain was captured by sequencing in a study of blood T cell repertoires in COVID-19. Per the study methods: Estimation of nucleated cell counts was performed using reference gene primer amplification. The method was immunoSEQ multiplex PCR; TCRdb's version includes in-frame clones alone and lacks a portion of them. Clonal size and the V and J genes are those of that table, whereas D and trimming came from the DNA. The table lists 85,000 or so clones, more than 90% of them singletons. Germline CDR1 SGHNT, CDR2 YENEEA. This CDR3 comprises 13 residues. V dropped 0 bases and J dropped 8 bases, with 9 bases sitting between them.

The receptor comes from a human donor with active COVID-19. The donor label of this sample is uncertain. Sequencing was performed on peripheral blood. The gene calls are TRBV11-3 and TRBJ2-3, with D perhaps TRBD2 (5 bases). CDR3: CASSLDGLGTQYF. The CDR3 DNA is TGTGCCAGCAGCTTAGATGGACTGGGTACGCAGTATTTT. The whole variable domain, remainder taken from reference TRBV11-3 and TRBJ2-3, is EAGVVQSPRYKIIEKKQPVAFWCNPISGHNTLYWYLQNLGQGPELLIRYENEEAVDDSQLPKDRFSAERLKGVDSTLKIQPAELGDSAVYLCASSLDGLGTQYFGPGTRLTVL.